This T cell receptor beta chain was sequenced in a study of blood T cell repertoires in COVID-19. Study details: Sites in the United States, Italy and Spain provided acute and convalescent COVID-19 samples.

Germline lookup yields CDR1 SGHTA and CDR2 FQGNSA. The CDR3 contains 15 residues. V dropped 5 bases and J dropped 7 bases, with 21 bases sitting between them. TCRdb keeps only in-frame clones here, not all; method: immunoSEQ multiplex PCR. This table has some 200,000 clones, nearly 80% appearing once. This chain connects TRBV7-2 to TRBJ2-7; perhaps TRBD2 as D (7 bases). This clonotype originated in a woman in her 70s with acute or convalescent COVID-19. Sequenced: peripheral blood. DNA for the CDR3: TGTGCCAGCAGCCGCAATTGGGGGCAAGCGGGAGAGCAGTACTTC. The encoded protein is CASSRNWGQAGEQYF.